Listed below are T cell receptor beta chains from one sample, sequenced in a study of cytomegalovirus exposure and HLA in healthy donors. The protocol was immunoSEQ multiplex PCR, while the TCRdb copy is restricted to in-frame clones and leaves out a portion. The ten top clones account for around 0.7%, within a sample of 200,000 or so clones. Sequencing input: PBMCs. These receptor sequences come from a boy under 18 in good health and CMV-seronegative. Each CDR3 is given without its conserved first and last residue. D genes are given only for firm matches.

TRBV30,TRBJ1-5,NA,AWSSWSGVGQPQH
TRBV5-1,TRBJ2-1,TRBD2,ASSLFAGGPTYNEQF
TRBV19,TRBJ1-1,NA,ASIQPRGRNTEAF
TRBV30,TRBJ1-6,NA,AWSVPGLSPLH
TRBV7-9,TRBJ1-2,NA,ASTKGTGENGYT
TRBV27,TRBJ1-1,TRBD1,ASSGRQGWVTEAF
TRBV28,TRBJ1-5,NA,ATRGPSYSNQPQH
TRBV9,TRBJ1-3,TRBD1,ASSGWDRGNTIY
TRBV2,TRBJ1-6,NA,ASSEMGANSPLH
TRBV7-2,TRBJ2-7,TRBD2,ASSPARAGGAYEQY
TRBV11-2,TRBJ2-1,TRBD2,ASSLAYSGGSYNEQF
TRBV2,TRBJ1-2,NA,AREGGGEGYT
TRBV4-1,TRBJ2-2,NA,ASSQWIVRGDTGELF
TRBV2,TRBJ1-2,NA,ASSDRVRGYT
TRBV19,TRBJ1-6,NA,ASTARDSYNSPLH
TRBV6-1,TRBJ1-5,TRBD1,ASSDRGYQPQH
TRBV5-4,TRBJ1-1,NA,ASSPGGIYDTEAF
TRBV6-5,TRBJ1-2,TRBD1,ASRGTGYGYT
TRBV18,TRBJ2-5,NA,ASSPVTARETQY
TRBV6-6,TRBJ1-1,NA,ASSRGEGAF
TRBV7-2,TRBJ2-7,TRBD2,ASSSDSGYVEQY
TRBV15,TRBJ1-2,TRBD1,ATSRDLGQIYGYT
TRBV7-8,TRBJ1-2,NA,ASSLHHSTANYGYT
TRBV27,TRBJ1-2,NA,ASSPQTVPYGYT
TRBV7-8,TRBJ2-6,NA,ASSRGGSGANVLT
TRBV11-3,TRBJ2-2,NA,ASSPWGNANTGELF
TRBV29-1,TRBJ2-7,TRBD1,SVPGQSTYEQY
TRBV5-1,TRBJ1-2,NA,ASSLEGVGPYGYT
TRBV10-3,NA,NA,AIRAGTADRVEQY
TRBV11-2,TRBJ2-7,NA,ASSLNTPGHEQY
TRBV4-1,TRBJ1-2,NA,ASSPTLERKT
TRBV6-1,TRBJ1-4,NA,ASSEAGGEKLF
TRBV5-4,TRBJ1-2,NA,ASSLGAGAVGYT
TRBV6-6,TRBJ1-6,TRBD1,ASNPRTGDSPLH
TRBV6-1,TRBJ2-7,NA,ASSSETYEQY
TRBV5-1,TRBJ1-1,NA,ASSWRIGTEAF
TRBV7-9,TRBJ1-2,TRBD1,ASSLEGQGICT
TRBV5-6,TRBJ2-7,TRBD1,ASSLGTGVNEQY
TRBV7-8,TRBJ2-1,TRBD1,ASSPRQGAYNEQF